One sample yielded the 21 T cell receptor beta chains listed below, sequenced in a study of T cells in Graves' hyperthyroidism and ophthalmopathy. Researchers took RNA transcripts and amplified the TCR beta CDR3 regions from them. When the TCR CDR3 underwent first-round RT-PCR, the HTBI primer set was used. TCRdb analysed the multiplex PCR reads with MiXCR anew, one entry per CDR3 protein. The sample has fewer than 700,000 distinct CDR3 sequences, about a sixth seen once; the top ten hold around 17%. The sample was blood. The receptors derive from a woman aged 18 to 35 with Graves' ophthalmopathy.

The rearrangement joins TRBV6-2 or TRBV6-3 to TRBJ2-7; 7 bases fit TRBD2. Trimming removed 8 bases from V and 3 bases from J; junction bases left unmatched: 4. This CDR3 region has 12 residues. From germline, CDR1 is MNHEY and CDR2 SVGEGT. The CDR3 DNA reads TGTGCCAGCTGGGCGGGAGTCTACGAGCAGTACTTC. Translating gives CASWAGVYEQYF.

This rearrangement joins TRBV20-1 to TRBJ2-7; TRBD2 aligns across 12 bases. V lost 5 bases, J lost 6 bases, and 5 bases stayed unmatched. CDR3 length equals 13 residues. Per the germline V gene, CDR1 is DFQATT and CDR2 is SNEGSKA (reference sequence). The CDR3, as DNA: TGCAGTGCTGCTAGCGGGAGGGCCTCCGAGCAGTACTTC. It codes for CSAASGRASEQYF.

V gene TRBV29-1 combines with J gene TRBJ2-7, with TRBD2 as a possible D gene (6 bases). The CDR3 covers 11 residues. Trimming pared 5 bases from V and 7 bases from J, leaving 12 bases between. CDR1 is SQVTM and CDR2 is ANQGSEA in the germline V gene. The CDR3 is CSVQTRGEQYF. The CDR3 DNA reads TGCAGCGTTCAGACTAGGGGTGAGCAGTACTTC.

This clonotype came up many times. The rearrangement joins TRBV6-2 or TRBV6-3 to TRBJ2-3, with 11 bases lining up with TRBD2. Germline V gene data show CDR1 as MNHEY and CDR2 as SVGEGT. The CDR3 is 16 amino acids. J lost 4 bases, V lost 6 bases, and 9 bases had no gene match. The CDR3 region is CASSGTSGNGADTQYF. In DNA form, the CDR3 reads TGTGCCAGCAGCGGGACTAGCGGAAATGGAGCAGATACGCAGTATTTT.

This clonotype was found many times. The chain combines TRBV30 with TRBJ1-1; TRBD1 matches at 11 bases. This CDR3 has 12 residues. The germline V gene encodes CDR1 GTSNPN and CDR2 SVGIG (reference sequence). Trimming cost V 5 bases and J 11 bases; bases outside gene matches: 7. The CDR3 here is CAWLGTGGLAFF. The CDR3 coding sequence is TGTGCCTGGCTAGGGACAGGGGGTCTGGCTTTCTTT.

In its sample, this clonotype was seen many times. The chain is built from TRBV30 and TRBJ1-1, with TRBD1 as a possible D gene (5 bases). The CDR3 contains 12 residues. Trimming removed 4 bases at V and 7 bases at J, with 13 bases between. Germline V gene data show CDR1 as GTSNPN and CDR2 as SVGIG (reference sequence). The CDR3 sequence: CAWNRQIGEAFF. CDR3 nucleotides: TGTGCCTGGAACAGACAGATAGGTGAAGCTTTCTTT.

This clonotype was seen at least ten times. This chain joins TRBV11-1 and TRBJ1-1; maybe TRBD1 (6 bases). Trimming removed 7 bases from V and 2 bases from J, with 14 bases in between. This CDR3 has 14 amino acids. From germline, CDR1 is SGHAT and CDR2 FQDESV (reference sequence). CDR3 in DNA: TGTGCCAGCACCAAAGACAGGCTAAACACTGAAGCTTTCTTT. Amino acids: CASTKDRLNTEAFF.

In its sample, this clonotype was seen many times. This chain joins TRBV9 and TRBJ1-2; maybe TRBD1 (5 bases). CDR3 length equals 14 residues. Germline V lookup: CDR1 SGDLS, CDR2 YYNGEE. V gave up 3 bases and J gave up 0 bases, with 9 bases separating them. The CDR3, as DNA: TGTGCCAGCAGCGGATCGGGGGCTAACTATGGCTACACCTTC. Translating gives CASSGSGANYGYTF.

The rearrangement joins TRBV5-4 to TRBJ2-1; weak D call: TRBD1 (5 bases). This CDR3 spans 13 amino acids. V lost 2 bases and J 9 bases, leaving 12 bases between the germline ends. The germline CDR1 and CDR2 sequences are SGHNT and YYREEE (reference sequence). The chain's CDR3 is CASSFDQGGEQFF. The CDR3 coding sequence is TGTGCCAGCAGCTTTGACCAGGGCGGTGAGCAGTTCTTC.

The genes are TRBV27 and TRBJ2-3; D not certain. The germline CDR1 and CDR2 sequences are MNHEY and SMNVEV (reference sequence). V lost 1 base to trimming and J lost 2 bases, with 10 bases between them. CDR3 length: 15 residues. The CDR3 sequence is CASSLLAATTDTQYF. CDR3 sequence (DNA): TGTGCCAGCAGTTTATTGGCAGCGACCACAGATACGCAGTATTTT.

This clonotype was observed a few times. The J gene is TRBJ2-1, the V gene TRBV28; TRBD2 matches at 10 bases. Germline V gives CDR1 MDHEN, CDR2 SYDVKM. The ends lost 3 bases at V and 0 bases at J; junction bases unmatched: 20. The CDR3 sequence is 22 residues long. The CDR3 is CASSFSYASGLATTYSYNEQFF. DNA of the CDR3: TGTGCCAGCAGTTTCTCCTACGCATCGGGACTAGCGACTACTTACTCCTACAATGAGCAGTTCTTC.

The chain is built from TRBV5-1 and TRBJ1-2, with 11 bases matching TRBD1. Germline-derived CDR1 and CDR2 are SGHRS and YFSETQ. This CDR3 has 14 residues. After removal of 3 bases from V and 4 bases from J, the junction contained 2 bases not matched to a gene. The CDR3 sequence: CASSWGTGGYGYTF. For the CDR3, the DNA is TGCGCCAGCAGCTGGGGGACAGGGGGCTATGGCTACACCTTC.

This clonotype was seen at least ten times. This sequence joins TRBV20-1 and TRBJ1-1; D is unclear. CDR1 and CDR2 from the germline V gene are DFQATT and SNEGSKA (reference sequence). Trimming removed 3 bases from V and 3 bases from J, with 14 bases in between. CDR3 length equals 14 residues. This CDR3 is CSASVAGRDTEAFF. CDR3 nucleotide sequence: TGCAGTGCTAGTGTTGCGGGCCGGGACACTGAAGCTTTCTTT.

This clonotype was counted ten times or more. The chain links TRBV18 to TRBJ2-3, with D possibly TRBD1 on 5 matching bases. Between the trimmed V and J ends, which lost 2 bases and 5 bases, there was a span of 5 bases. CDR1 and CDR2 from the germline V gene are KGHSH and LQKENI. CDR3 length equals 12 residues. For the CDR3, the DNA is TGTGCCAGCTCACCAAGGGGAGATACGCAGTATTTT. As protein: CASSPRGDTQYF.

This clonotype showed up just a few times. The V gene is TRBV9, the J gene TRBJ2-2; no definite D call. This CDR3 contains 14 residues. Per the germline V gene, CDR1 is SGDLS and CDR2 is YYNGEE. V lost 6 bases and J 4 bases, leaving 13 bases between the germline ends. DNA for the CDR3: TGTGCCAGCACCCTTAGCTTGGGCACCGGGGAGCTGTTTTTT. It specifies CASTLSLGTGELFF.

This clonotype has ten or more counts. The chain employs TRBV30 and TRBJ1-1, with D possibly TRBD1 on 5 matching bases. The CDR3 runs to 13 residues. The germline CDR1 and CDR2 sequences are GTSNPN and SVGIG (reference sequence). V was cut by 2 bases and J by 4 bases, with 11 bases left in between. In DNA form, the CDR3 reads TGTGCCTGGAGTTGGGGGAGGGGCACTGAAGCTTTCTTT. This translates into CAWSWGRGTEAFF.

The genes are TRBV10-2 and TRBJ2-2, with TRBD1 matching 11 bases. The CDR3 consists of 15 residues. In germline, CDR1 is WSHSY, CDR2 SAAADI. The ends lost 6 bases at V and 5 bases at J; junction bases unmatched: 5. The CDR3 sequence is CASSNWDRGTGELFF. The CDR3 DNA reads TGCGCCAGCAGCAACTGGGACAGGGGGACCGGGGAGCTGTTTTTT.

CDR3 bases: TGTGCCAGCAGCGTAGCACAGGGGTGGGATAGCAATCAGCCCCAGCATTTT. Its translation: CASSVAQGWDSNQPQHF. V is TRBV9 and J is TRBJ1-5; 7 bases agree with TRBD1. This CDR3 is 17 amino acids long. Germline values: CDR1 SGDLS, CDR2 YYNGEE. The V gene end was trimmed by 0 bases and the J gene end by 0 bases; junction bases not matched to a gene: 6.

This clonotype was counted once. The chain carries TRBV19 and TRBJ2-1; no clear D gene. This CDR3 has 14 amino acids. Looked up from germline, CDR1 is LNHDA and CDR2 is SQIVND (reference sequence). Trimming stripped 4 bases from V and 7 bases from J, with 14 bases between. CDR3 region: CASSNSGYINEQFF. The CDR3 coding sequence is TGTGCCAGTAGTAACTCGGGTTACATTAATGAGCAGTTCTTC.

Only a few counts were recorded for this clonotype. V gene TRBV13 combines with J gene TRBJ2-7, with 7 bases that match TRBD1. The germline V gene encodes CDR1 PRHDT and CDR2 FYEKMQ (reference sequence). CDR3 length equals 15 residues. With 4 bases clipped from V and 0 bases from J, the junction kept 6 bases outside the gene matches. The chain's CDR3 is CASSSGQASSYEQYF. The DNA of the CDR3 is TGTGCCAGCAGCTCAGGACAGGCTAGCTCCTACGAGCAGTACTTC.

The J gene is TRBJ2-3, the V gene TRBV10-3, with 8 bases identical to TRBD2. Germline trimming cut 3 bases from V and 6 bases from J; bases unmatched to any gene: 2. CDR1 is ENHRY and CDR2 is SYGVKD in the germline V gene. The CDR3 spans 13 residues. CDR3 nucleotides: TGTGCCATCAGTGATAGCGGGGTGGATACGCAGTATTTT. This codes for CAISDSGVDTQYF.